The clone carrying this T cell receptor beta chain was detected ten times or more. The antigen remains undetermined. Amplification of the TCR beta CDR3 regions used RNA transcripts (as template). The workflow started with a first-round RT-PCR run with HTBI primers and then moved on to a second-round multiplex PCR. MiXCR was run by TCRdb on the multiplex PCR reads, yielding one entry per CDR3 protein. In the table there are 350,000 to 450,000 distinct CDR3 sequences, about a sixth of which are singletons. This entry is derived from a study of Graves' ophthalmopathy and Graves' hyperthyroidism. For the study at large: The authors collected peripheral blood at initial diagnosis, before any treatment. Study-wide points: Progression of ophthalmopathy was predicted by the model with 60% to 71% sensitivity and under 85% specificity. Most thyroid-expanded clonotypes exceeding 0.001 frequency were also found in blood. A model of 13 signatures distinguished ophthalmopathy from stable hyperthyroidism at approximately 90% sensitivity and 65% to 84% specificity.

The V and J ends lost 3 bases and 7 bases respectively, with 19 bases between them. This CDR3 comprises 15 residues. The germline gives CDR1 DFQATT, CDR2 SNEGSKA (reference sequence). This TCR came from a woman between 18 and 30 years old with Graves' ophthalmopathy. The rearrangement links TRBV20-1 to TRBJ1-5, with a tentative D call TRBD1 (5 bases). The sample comprised peripheral blood. CDR3 protein: CSASLAAGIRQPQHF. The CDR3 DNA sequence: TGCAGTGCTAGTTTAGCCGCAGGGATCCGCCAGCCCCAGCATTTT.